This TCR beta chain was retrieved from a study of T-cell reconstitution after alpha-beta-depleted transplantation in children. Overall study findings and caveats: Surviving thymic progenitors and recipient T cells were the source of high TCRbeta diversity at day 60 in some patients. Expanded graft clones numbering several hundred reportedly gave rise to alpha-beta T cells about two months after transplant. T-cell numbers and diversity one year post-transplant derived largely from freshly generated T cells.

Unique molecular identifiers were built into the TCRbeta library. A single record per CDR3 protein comes from TCRdb applying MiXCR to the PCR reads. The data hold 90,000 to 130,000 distinct CDR3 sequences, with about a tenth observed a single time. Concerning this clonotype: Its matching antigen is unknown.

The V segment lost 4 bases and the J segment 4 bases; nucleotides outside the gene matches: 8. This CDR3 spans 16 amino acids. CDR1 and CDR2 (germline): LGHDT, YNNKEL (reference sequence). V is TRBV3-1 and J is TRBJ2-2, with 8 bases aligning to TRBD1. This TCR derives from a boy aged 2 to 10 with acute lymphoblastic leukemia, due to receive a stem cell transplant. The input for sequencing was PBMCs, taken before TCRalphabeta/CD19-depleted stem cell transplant. The CDR3 here is CASSRRAGGITGELFF. The CDR3 bases are TGTGCCAGCAGCCGCCGGGCAGGGGGCATCACCGGGGAGCTGTTTTTT.